Below, 4 T cell receptor beta chains from the same sample are listed, as sequenced in a study of blood T cell repertoires in COVID-19. Profiled with immunoSEQ multiplex PCR; TCRdb holds only in-frame clones, not every one. Of about 180,000 clones listed, 65% to 90% are singletons. The sequenced sample consisted of peripheral blood. The source is a human donor in a cohort sampled during active COVID-19.

The genes are TRBV7-2 and TRBJ2-1, with 15 bases aligning to TRBD2. This CDR3 is built from 17 residues. The V gene end was trimmed by 5 bases and the J gene end by 10 bases; junction bases not matched to a gene: 12. Germline CDR1 and CDR2: SGHTA and FQGNSA. CDR3 coding DNA: TGTGCCAGCAGCCCCCGGGGACTAGCGGGAGGAGGGAAAGAGCAGTTCTTC. This gives the protein CASSPRGLAGGGKEQFF.

This clone was detected only a few times. The chain links TRBV6-5 to TRBJ2-7; 7 bases line up with TRBD1. Losses at the gene ends were 2 bases for V and 3 bases for J; bases not matched to a gene: 1. Germline CDR1 is MNHEY and CDR2 is SVGAGI. This CDR3 has 13 amino acids. The CDR3 DNA reads TGTGCCAGCAGTTACGGGGACAGCTACGAGCAGTACTTC. Its translation is CASSYGDSYEQYF.

This clone was detected a few times. The chain combines TRBV4-3 with TRBJ2-6, with 9 bases fitting TRBD1. The germline CDR1 and CDR2 sequences are LGHNA and YSLEER. V lost 0 bases and J lost 1; bases outside the gene matches: 1. The length of the CDR3 is 17 residues. The chain's CDR3 is CASSQEDRGSGANVLTF. DNA for the CDR3: TGCGCCAGCAGCCAAGAGGACAGGGGTTCTGGGGCCAACGTCCTGACTTTC.

This chain connects TRBV9 to TRBJ1-2; D is perhaps TRBD1 (6 bases). This CDR3 has 14 residues. Germline V lookup: CDR1 SGDLS, CDR2 YYNGEE. V lost 3 bases and J lost 6, with 15 bases in between. The CDR3 region has the DNA TGTGCCAGCAGCGACAGGGTGGGGGGGAATGGCTACACCTTC. This translates into CASSDRVGGNGYTF.